A single sample is the source of the 16 T cell receptor beta chains below, sequenced in a study of identical twins. Using its own MiXCR run on the 5' RACE reads, TCRdb lists one record per CDR3 protein. The data show about 300,000 distinct CDR3 sequences, with about 12% seen just once and around 6.9% held by the top ten. These data also formed part of another study, on yellow fever vaccine responses in identical twins.

Sequenced material: CD8+ T cells sorted from blood. These receptors came from a woman aged 18-29 years in good health.

This clonotype has only a few counts. CDR3 coding DNA: TGTGCCAGCAGTGGGCTAGCGGGAGGGTCCAATGAGCAGTTCTTC. It translates to CASSGLAGGSNEQFF. The chain has TRBV28 and TRBJ2-1, with 12 bases matching TRBD2. Germline trimming cut 5 bases from V and 6 bases from J; bases unmatched to any gene: 5. The CDR3 spans 15 residues. Germline values: CDR1 MDHEN, CDR2 SYDVKM.

This rearrangement joins TRBV4-1 to TRBJ1-6; TRBD1 might be the D (5 bases). This CDR3 has 16 residues. Germline assignment: CDR1 MGHRA and CDR2 YSYEKL. The germline V and J ends were trimmed by 5 bases and 7 bases, with 18 bases remaining between them. The CDR3 reads CASSEVDTGFNSPLHF. The CDR3 coding sequence is TGCGCCAGCAGCGAGGTCGACACAGGATTCAATTCACCCCTCCACTTT.

This sequence joins TRBV27 and TRBJ2-2; D not certain. The germline CDR1 and CDR2 sequences are MNHEY and SMNVEV (reference sequence). V was shortened by 0 bases and J by 6 bases, with 8 bases between the two germline ends. CDR3 length equals 14 residues. This CDR3 reads CASSLSMVSGELFF. The CDR3 nucleotides are TGTGCCAGCAGTTTATCGATGGTCTCCGGGGAGCTGTTTTTT.

The table lists this clonotype with a few counts. This sequence joins TRBV15 and TRBJ2-2; TRBD1 matches 11 bases. The CDR3 has 15 amino acids. Trimming at V came to 3 bases and at J to 5 bases, leaving 2 bases not matched to a gene. From germline, CDR1 is LNHNV and CDR2 YYDKDF (reference sequence). CDR3 sequence: CATSRDRGLTGELFF. As DNA, the CDR3 is TGTGCCACCAGCAGGGACAGGGGGCTGACCGGGGAGCTGTTTTTT.

This clonotype was observed many times. V usage is TRBV5-1 and J usage is TRBJ2-7; D is undetermined. There are 12 residues in the CDR3. V lost 4 bases to trimming and J lost 3 bases, with 8 bases between them. Germline-derived CDR1 and CDR2 are SGHRS and YFSETQ. The CDR3 here is CASSLDFYEQYF. DNA for the CDR3: TGCGCCAGCAGCCTCGACTTCTACGAGCAGTACTTC. Using reference TRBV5-1 and TRBJ2-7 for the parts outside the CDR3, the full variable domain is KAGVTQTPRYLIKTRGQQVTLSCSPISGHRSVSWYQQTPGQGLQFLFEYFSETQRNKGNFPGRFSGRQFSNSRSEMNVSTLELGDSALYLCASSLDFYEQYFGPGTRLTVT.

This clonotype was counted a few times. The rearrangement joins TRBV20-1 to TRBJ2-1; 10 bases match TRBD1. Germline trimming cut 6 bases from V and 8 bases from J; bases unmatched to any gene: 7. The CDR3 contains 13 residues. The germline V gene has CDR1 DFQATT and CDR2 SNEGSKA (reference sequence). CDR3 coding DNA: TGCAGTGCGCCTTGGGACAGGGGCTATGAGCAGTTCTTC. Its translation is CSAPWDRGYEQFF.

This clonotype showed up just a few times. J is TRBJ2-1 and V is TRBV28; 7 nucleotides line up with TRBD2. This CDR3 region has 11 residues. The ends lost 3 bases at V and 16 bases at J; junction bases unmatched: 6. Per germline, CDR1 MDHEN and CDR2 SYDVKM. CDR3 protein: CASSLGREPFF. The CDR3 coding sequence is TGTGCCAGCAGTTTGGGGAGGGAGCCCTTCTTC.

V and J are TRBV2 and TRBJ2-7; the D is unclear. CDR3 length: 11 amino acids. Germline CDR1 is SNHLY and CDR2 is FYNNEI. The ends were cut back, 3 bases at V and 6 bases at J, with 6 bases in the middle. As DNA, the CDR3 is TGTGCCAGCAGTGATAGACTCGAGCAGTACTTC. As protein: CASSDRLEQYF. Full variable domain (remainder filled in from reference TRBV2 and TRBJ2-7): EPEVTQTPSHQVTQMGQEVILRCVPISNHLYFYWYRQILGQKVEFLVSFYNNEISEKSEIFDDQFSVERPDGSNFTLKIRSTKLEDSAMYFCASSDRLEQYFGPGTRLTVT.

The rearrangement uses TRBV25-1 and TRBJ2-1, with 8 bases that match TRBD2. With V trimmed by 1 base and J by 1 base, 3 bases remained unmatched. The CDR3 contains 16 residues. CDR1 is MGHDK and CDR2 is SYGVNS in the germline V gene. The DNA of the CDR3 is TGTGCCAGCAGTGAATCCGGGGGGGGGTCCTACAATGAGCAGTTCTTC. Its translation: CASSESGGGSYNEQFF. The full variable domain, its missing parts supplied by reference TRBV25-1 and TRBJ2-1, is EADIYQTPRYLVIGTGKKITLECSQTMGHDKMYWYQQDPGMELHLIHYSYGVNSTEKGDLSSESTVSRIRTEHFPLTLESARPSHTSQYLCASSESGGGSYNEQFFGPGTRLTVL.

The chain joins TRBV7-8 to TRBJ2-7, with TRBD1 matching 8 bases. CDR3 length: 17 residues. Germline-derived CDR1 and CDR2 are SGHVS and FQNEAQ. The J segment lost 1 base and the V segment lost 0 bases, leaving 8 bases of the junction unmatched. This chain's CDR3 is CASSLARRGPKSYEQYF. The CDR3, as DNA: TGTGCCAGCAGCTTAGCCCGCAGGGGGCCCAAGTCCTACGAGCAGTACTTC.

The chain employs TRBV4-1 and TRBJ2-2; possibly TRBD2 for D (6 bases). Between the trimmed V and J ends, which lost 8 bases and 9 bases, there was a span of 19 bases. Germline loops: CDR1 MGHRA, CDR2 YSYEKL. The CDR3 sequence is 14 residues long. CDR3 loop: CASGPSVLRWELFF. CDR3 coding DNA: TGCGCCAGCGGGCCTAGCGTGCTAAGATGGGAGCTGTTTTTT.

This chain uses TRBV27 with TRBJ1-6; D is unclear. CDR1 is MNHEY and CDR2 is SMNVEV in the germline V gene (reference sequence). This CDR3 is 13 amino acids long. The V and J ends lost 10 bases and 0 bases respectively, with 7 bases between them. The CDR3 is CATSGSYNSPLHF. The DNA of the CDR3 is TGTGCCACCTCTGGCTCCTATAATTCACCCCTCCACTTT.

The rearrangement links TRBV20-1 to TRBJ2-2; 11 bases fit TRBD1. From germline, CDR1 is DFQATT and CDR2 SNEGSKA (reference sequence). The CDR3 length is 16 residues. Trimming at V came to 2 bases and at J to 5 bases, leaving 7 bases not matched to a gene. The CDR3 sequence: CSARLQDRGRTGELFF. Written as DNA, the CDR3 is TGCAGTGCTAGACTCCAGGACAGGGGGCGTACCGGGGAGCTGTTTTTT.

This chain links TRBV11-2 with TRBJ2-5; no clear D gene. This CDR3 has 13 amino acids. Germline V gives CDR1 SGHAT, CDR2 FQNNGV. The V gene lost 3 bases and the J gene lost 3 bases, with 8 bases spanning the gap. Here the CDR3 reads CASSFPWEETQYF. CDR3 nucleotide sequence: TGTGCCAGCAGCTTCCCCTGGGAAGAGACCCAGTACTTC.

This clonotype was detected ten times or more. V gene TRBV6-6 combines with J gene TRBJ2-2, with TRBD2 identical over 7 bases. The J segment lost 1 base and the V segment lost 10 bases, leaving 3 bases of the junction unmatched. This CDR3 contains 13 residues. Germline V CDR1 and CDR2: MNHNY, SVGAGI (reference sequence). The CDR3 region is CATSGVNTGELFF. For the CDR3, the DNA is TGTGCCACAAGCGGGGTGAACACCGGGGAGCTGTTTTTT.

V is TRBV27 and J is TRBJ2-3; the match to TRBD2 covers 12 bases. The CDR3 is made up of 15 amino acids. Germline V CDR1 and CDR2: MNHEY, SMNVEV (reference sequence). J was trimmed by 7 bases and V by 6 bases; bases with no gene match: 8. The CDR3 coding sequence is TGTGCCAGCAGCCCAGTCGGGACTAGCGGGTATACGCAGTATTTT. Translation gives CASSPVGTSGYTQYF.